This TCR beta chain derives from a study of shared clonotypes between healthy human individuals. It was about 210 ng DNA, about 30,000 T cell genomes, that sorted-subset replicate PCRs used. Measured with immunoSEQ multiplex PCR; TCRdb has only the in-frame clones, and not every one. The data show millions of clones, roughly 95% seen once. Losses at the gene ends were 2 bases for V and 8 bases for J; bases not matched to a gene: 11. This CDR3 has 16 residues. Germline V gene lookup returns CDR1 MNHEY and CDR2 SVGAGI. CD45RO-negative CD8 cells positively selected for CCR7 made up the naive population, which excluded terminally differentiated effector memory CD45RA+ cells.

This chain joins TRBV6-5 and TRBJ2-3; 9 nucleotides align to TRBD1. This TCR derives from a man aged 18 to 30 in good health. Sequencing was done on a sample of naive CD8+ T cells sorted from blood. CDR3: CASSYPSGQGVVTQYF. For the CDR3, the DNA is TGTGCCAGCAGTTACCCGTCGGGACAGGGAGTGGTTACGCAGTATTTT.